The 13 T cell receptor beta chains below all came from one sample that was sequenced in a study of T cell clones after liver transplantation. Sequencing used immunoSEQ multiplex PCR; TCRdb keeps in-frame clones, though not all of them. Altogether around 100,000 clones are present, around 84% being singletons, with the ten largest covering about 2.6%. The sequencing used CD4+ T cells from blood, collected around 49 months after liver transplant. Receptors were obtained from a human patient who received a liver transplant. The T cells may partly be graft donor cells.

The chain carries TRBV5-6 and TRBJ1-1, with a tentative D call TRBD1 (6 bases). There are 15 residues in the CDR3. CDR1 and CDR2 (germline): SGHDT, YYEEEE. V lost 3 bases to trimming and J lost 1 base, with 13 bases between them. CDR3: CASSSLGTQNTEAFF. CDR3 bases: TGTGCCAGCAGCTCACTCGGGACACAGAACACTGAAGCTTTCTTT.

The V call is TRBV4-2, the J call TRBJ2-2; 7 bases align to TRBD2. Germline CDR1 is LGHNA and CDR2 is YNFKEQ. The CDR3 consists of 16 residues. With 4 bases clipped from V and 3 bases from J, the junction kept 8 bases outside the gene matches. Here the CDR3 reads CASSLNLADHTGELFF. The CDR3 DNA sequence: TGTGCCAGCAGCCTCAATCTAGCGGATCACACCGGGGAGCTGTTTTTT.

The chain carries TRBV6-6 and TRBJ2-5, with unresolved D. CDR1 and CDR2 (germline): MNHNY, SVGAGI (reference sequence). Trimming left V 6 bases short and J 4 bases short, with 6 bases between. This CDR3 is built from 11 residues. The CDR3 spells CASRVRETQYF. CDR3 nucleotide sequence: TGTGCCAGCAGAGTAAGAGAGACCCAGTACTTC.

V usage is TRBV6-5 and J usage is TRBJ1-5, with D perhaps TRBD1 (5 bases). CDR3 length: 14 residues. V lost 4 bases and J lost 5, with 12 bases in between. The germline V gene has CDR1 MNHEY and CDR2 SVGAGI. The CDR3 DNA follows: TGTGCCAGCAGTTCGGGGCTGTGGGATCAGCCCCAGCATTTT. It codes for CASSSGLWDQPQHF.

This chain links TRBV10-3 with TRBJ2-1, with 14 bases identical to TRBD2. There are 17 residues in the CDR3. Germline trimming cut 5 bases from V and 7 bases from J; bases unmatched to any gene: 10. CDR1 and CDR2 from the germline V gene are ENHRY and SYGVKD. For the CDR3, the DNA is TGTGCCATCAGTCCGGGACTAGCGGGGGTCTCTCGGAATGAGCAGTTCTTC. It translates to CAISPGLAGVSRNEQFF.

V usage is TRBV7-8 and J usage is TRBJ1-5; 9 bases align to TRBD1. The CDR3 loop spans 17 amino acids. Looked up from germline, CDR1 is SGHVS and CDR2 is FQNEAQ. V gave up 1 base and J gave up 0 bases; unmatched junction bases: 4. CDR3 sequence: CASSLETGGFSNQPQHF. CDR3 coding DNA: TGTGCCAGCAGCTTAGAGACAGGGGGTTTTAGCAATCAGCCCCAGCATTTT.

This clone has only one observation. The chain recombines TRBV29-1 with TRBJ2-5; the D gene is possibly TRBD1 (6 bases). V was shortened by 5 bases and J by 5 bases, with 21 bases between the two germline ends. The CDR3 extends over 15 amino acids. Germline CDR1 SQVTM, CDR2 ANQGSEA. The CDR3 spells CSVPKQGAMRETQYF. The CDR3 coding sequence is TGCAGCGTTCCGAAACAGGGAGCGATGCGGGAGACCCAGTACTTC.

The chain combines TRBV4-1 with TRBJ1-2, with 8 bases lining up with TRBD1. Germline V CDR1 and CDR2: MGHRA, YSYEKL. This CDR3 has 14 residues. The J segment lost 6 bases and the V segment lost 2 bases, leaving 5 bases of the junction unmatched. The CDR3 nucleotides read TGCGCCAGCAGCCAACCCAACAGGGGGGATGGCTACACCTTC. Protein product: CASSQPNRGDGYTF.

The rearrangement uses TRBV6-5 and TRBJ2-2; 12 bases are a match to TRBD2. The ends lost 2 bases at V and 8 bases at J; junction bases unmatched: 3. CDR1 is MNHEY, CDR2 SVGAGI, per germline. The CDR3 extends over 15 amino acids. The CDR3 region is CASSYGLAGLGELFF. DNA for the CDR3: TGTGCCAGCAGTTACGGACTAGCGGGGCTAGGGGAGCTGTTTTTT.

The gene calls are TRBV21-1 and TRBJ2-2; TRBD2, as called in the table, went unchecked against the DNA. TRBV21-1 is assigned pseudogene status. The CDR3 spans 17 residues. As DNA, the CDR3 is TGTGCCAGCCTCCCCCAGGAGGAGACTAGCGACACCGGGGAGCTGTTTTTT. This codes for CASLPQEETSDTGELFF.

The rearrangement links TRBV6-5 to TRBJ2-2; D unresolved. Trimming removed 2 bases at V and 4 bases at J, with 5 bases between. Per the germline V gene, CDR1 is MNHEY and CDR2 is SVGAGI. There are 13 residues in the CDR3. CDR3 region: CASSYHLTGELFF. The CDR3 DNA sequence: TGTGCCAGCAGTTACCACCTCACCGGGGAGCTGTTTTTT.

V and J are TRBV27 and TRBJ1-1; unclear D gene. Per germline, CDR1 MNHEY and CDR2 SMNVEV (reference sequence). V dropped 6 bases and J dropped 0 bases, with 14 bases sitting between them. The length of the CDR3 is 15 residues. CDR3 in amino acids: CASSPVTVMNTEAFF. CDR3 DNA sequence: TGTGCCAGCAGCCCGGTCACAGTCATGAACACTGAAGCTTTCTTT.

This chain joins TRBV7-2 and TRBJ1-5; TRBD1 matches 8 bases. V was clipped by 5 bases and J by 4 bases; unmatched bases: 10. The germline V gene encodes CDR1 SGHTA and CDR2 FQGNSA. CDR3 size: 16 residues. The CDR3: CASSPDADRDNQPQHF. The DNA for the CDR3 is TGTGCCAGCAGCCCCGACGCGGACAGGGATAATCAGCCCCAGCATTTT.